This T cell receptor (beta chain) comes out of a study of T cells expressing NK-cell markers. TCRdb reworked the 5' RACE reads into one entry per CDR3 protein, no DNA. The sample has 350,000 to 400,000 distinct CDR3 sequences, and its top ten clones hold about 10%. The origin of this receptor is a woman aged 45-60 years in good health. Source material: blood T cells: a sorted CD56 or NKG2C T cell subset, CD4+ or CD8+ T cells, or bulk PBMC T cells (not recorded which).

The CDR3: CASSFSGVVEQYF. The chain carries TRBV27 and TRBJ2-7; TCRdb lists TRBD1, though no DNA is available to test this call. Germline loops: CDR1 MNHEY, CDR2 SMNVEV (reference sequence). The CDR3 loop spans 13 amino acids.